Following are 20 T cell receptor beta chains from one sample sequenced in a study of blood T cell repertoires in COVID-19. The assay was immunoSEQ multiplex PCR, and TCRdb's table has in-frame clones only and misses some. The sample has tens of thousands of clones; about 89% are singletons. The source material was peripheral blood. These receptors were taken from a man between 65 and 79 years old with active or convalescent COVID-19.

This chain connects TRBV19 to TRBJ2-1; 7 bases line up with TRBD2. With V trimmed by 2 bases and J by 8 bases, 6 bases remained unmatched. The CDR3 length is 14 residues. CDR1 is LNHDA, CDR2 SQIVND, per germline (reference sequence). Here the CDR3 DNA reads TGTGCCAGTAGTATACTGCGGGAGAACGATGAGCAGTTCTTC. Its translation: CASSILRENDEQFF. Combining the CDR3 with reference TRBV19 and TRBJ2-1 gives the whole variable domain DGGITQSPKYLFRKEGQNVTLSCEQNLNHDAMYWYRQDPGQGLRLIYYSQIVNDFQKGDIAEGYSVSREKKESFPLTVTSAQKNPTAFYLCASSILRENDEQFFGPGTRLTVL.

This clone has more than one count but fewer than ten. The chain links TRBV19 to TRBJ1-2, with D tentatively TRBD1 (5 bases). V gave up 6 bases and J gave up 10 bases, with 18 bases separating them. Germline assignment: CDR1 LNHDA and CDR2 SQIVND (reference sequence). This CDR3 contains 13 residues. The CDR3 region is CASSGRGGRTYTF. DNA of the CDR3: TGTGCCAGTAGCGGGAGGGGAGGCCGCACCTACACCTTC.

This chain uses TRBV6-1 with TRBJ2-7, with D perhaps matching TRBD2 (6 bases). The CDR3 length is 14 residues. The germline V gene has CDR1 MNHNS and CDR2 SASEGT. V lost 3 bases and J 7 bases, leaving 16 bases between the germline ends. The CDR3 DNA follows: TGTGCCAGCAGTGAGCCGGGACGTGCGGGGGAGCAGTACTTC. This encodes CASSEPGRAGEQYF.

This clone has a handful of counts. The gene calls are TRBV2 and TRBJ2-4, with 10 bases that match TRBD1. Losses at the gene ends were 5 bases for V and 7 bases for J; bases not matched to a gene: 8. CDR3 size: 15 residues. Germline assignment: CDR1 SNHLY and CDR2 FYNNEI. Here the CDR3 reads CASSPGTGVENIQYF. The CDR3 coding sequence is TGTGCCAGCAGTCCCGGGACAGGGGTAGAGAACATTCAGTACTTC.

The chain recombines TRBV28 with TRBJ1-2; D remains unclear. CDR1 and CDR2 (germline): MDHEN, SYDVKM. V was pared by 7 bases and J by 8 bases, with 14 bases between. This CDR3 has 12 amino acids. As DNA, the CDR3 is TGTGCCAGCACCATCGGACTGAAAGGCTACACCTTC. Translating it yields CASTIGLKGYTF.

The chain has TRBV5-1 and TRBJ2-1, with 7 positions matching TRBD1. Unmatched junction bases numbered 9, after V lost 4 bases and J lost 8 bases. Per germline, CDR1 SGHRS and CDR2 YFSETQ. CDR3 length equals 14 residues. Written as DNA, the CDR3 is TGCGCCAGCAGCCGGCAGGGGGAGTTGGATGAGCAGTTCTTC. Protein: CASSRQGELDEQFF.

The table lists this clone with a few counts. This chain joins TRBV6-2 or TRBV6-3 and TRBJ1-6; 8 bases are shared with TRBD1. CDR3 length: 16 residues. Germline V lookup: CDR1 MNHEY, CDR2 SVGEGT. With V trimmed by 6 bases and J by 0 bases, 4 bases remained unmatched. CDR3 protein: CASSPTGGSYNSPLHF. CDR3 nucleotides: TGTGCCAGCAGCCCTACAGGGGGCTCCTATAATTCACCCCTCCACTTT.

This clone was picked up one time. J is TRBJ2-7 and V is TRBV4-2; possible D gene TRBD1, 5 bases. Germline CDR1 reads LGHNA; CDR2 reads YNFKEQ. The ends were cut back, 1 base at V and 1 base at J, with 8 bases in the middle. This CDR3 contains 14 residues. The DNA for the CDR3 is TGTGCCAGCAGCCAAGGGACAAATTCCTACGAGCAGTACTTC. As protein: CASSQGTNSYEQYF.

This clone was observed a handful of times. The chain employs TRBV19 and TRBJ2-7; TRBD1 agrees at 7 bases. The CDR3 covers 13 residues. The V gene end was trimmed by 7 bases and the J gene end by 0 bases; junction bases not matched to a gene: 3. Germline-derived CDR1 and CDR2 are LNHDA and SQIVND (reference sequence). In nucleotides, the CDR3 is TGTGCCAGTAATGAGGGGGCCTCCTACGAGCAGTACTTC. Residues: CASNEGASYEQYF.

This chain joins TRBV28 and TRBJ2-4; TRBD2 matches 7 bases. J gave up 6 bases and V 2 bases, and 7 bases lay outside the gene matches. The CDR3 is made up of 15 amino acids. Germline CDR1 reads MDHEN; CDR2 reads SYDVKM. CDR3 sequence reads: CASSLNPRTRNIQYF. The CDR3 DNA reads as TGTGCCAGCAGTTTAAACCCCCGGACTAGAAACATTCAGTACTTC. Based on the CDR3 plus reference TRBV28 and TRBJ2-4, the full variable domain is DVKVTQSSRYLVKRTGEKVFLECVQDMDHENMFWYRQDPGLGLRLIYFSYDVKMKEKGDIPEGYSVSREKKERFSLILESASTNQTSMYLCASSLNPRTRNIQYFGAGTRLSVL.

The rearrangement joins TRBV27 to TRBJ2-1; D ambiguous. Germline assignment: CDR1 MNHEY and CDR2 SMNVEV (reference sequence). Trimming shortened V by 2 bases and J by 0 bases, and 5 bases separated the two germline ends. The CDR3 consists of 14 residues. CDR3 bases: TGTGCCAGCAGTTTAGCGATCTCCTACAATGAGCAGTTCTTC. Its protein product is CASSLAISYNEQFF.

Only a few counts were recorded for this clone. The rearrangement joins TRBV11-2 to TRBJ1-6; no definite D call. CDR3 length equals 14 residues. Germline-derived CDR1 and CDR2 are SGHAT and FQNNGV. V gave up 1 base and J gave up 6 bases, with 7 bases separating them. The CDR3 loop reads CASSLAGFNSPLHF. CDR3 DNA: TGTGCCAGCAGCTTAGCAGGTTTTAATTCACCCCTCCACTTT.

The rearrangement links TRBV27 to TRBJ1-5; 12 bases line up with TRBD1. CDR1 and CDR2 (germline): MNHEY, SMNVEV (reference sequence). The CDR3 consists of 17 residues. With V trimmed by 5 bases and J by 2 bases, 7 bases remained unmatched. DNA for the CDR3: TGTGCCAGCAGTCGCGGGACAGGGGGCGGTGGCAATCAGCCCCAGCATTTT. Protein product: CASSRGTGGGGNQPQHF.

V and J are TRBV5-1 and TRBJ2-5; D might be TRBD1 (7 bases). V was pared by 1 base and J by 5 bases, with 15 bases between. Germline CDR1 SGHRS, CDR2 YFSETQ. The CDR3 consists of 15 residues. Here the CDR3 reads CASSLSASGGETQYF. In nucleotides, the CDR3 is TGCGCCAGCAGCTTGTCTGCTTCAGGGGGGGAGACCCAGTACTTC.

V and J are TRBV12-3 or TRBV12-4 and TRBJ1-2; D call uncertain. V shed 8 bases and J shed 3 bases, with 7 bases lying between them. The CDR3 extends over 11 amino acids. The CDR3 sequence: CASGLDYGYTF. The CDR3 DNA follows: TGTGCCAGCGGACTAGACTATGGCTACACCTTC.

The chain couples TRBV19 to TRBJ1-5; 8 bases match TRBD1. Germline loops: CDR1 LNHDA, CDR2 SQIVND (reference sequence). This CDR3 spans 15 amino acids. J gave up 3 bases and V 3 bases, and 4 bases lay outside the gene matches. The CDR3 nucleotides read TGTGCCAGTAGTATGAGGGGACAGGACAATCAGCCCCAGCATTTT. This codes for CASSMRGQDNQPQHF.

The chain employs TRBV23-1 and TRBJ1-2; TRBD1 aligns across 8 bases. TRBV23-1 has ORF status, its function being uncertain. V lost 4 bases and J lost 5; bases outside the gene matches: 9. The CDR3 consists of 15 residues. CDR3 in amino acids: CASSRGTGGEYGYTF. The CDR3 bases are TGCGCCAGCAGTCGGGGAACAGGGGGGGAATATGGCTACACCTTC.

The chain is built from TRBV6-2 or TRBV6-3 and TRBJ1-2; possibly TRBD1 for D (5 bases). The V gene's germline CDR1 is MNHEY and CDR2 SVGEGT. The CDR3 runs to 14 residues. Trimming pared 0 bases from V and 7 bases from J, leaving 12 bases between. CDR3 sequence reads: CASSYSLKGSGYTF. Here the CDR3 DNA reads TGTGCCAGCAGTTACTCCCTCAAGGGGTCTGGCTACACCTTC.

This rearrangement joins TRBV29-1 to TRBJ1-6, with 10 bases fitting TRBD1. J was trimmed by 8 bases and V by 6 bases; bases with no gene match: 7. This CDR3 comprises 14 residues. The germline CDR1 and CDR2 sequences are SQVTM and ANQGSEA. CDR3 amino acids: CSVMTGGAYSPLHF. DNA for the CDR3: TGCAGCGTAATGACAGGGGGCGCTTATTCACCCCTCCACTTT.

The chain has TRBV9 and TRBJ2-1; 7 bases are a match to TRBD1. Per germline, CDR1 SGDLS and CDR2 YYNGEE. V gave up 0 bases and J gave up 7 bases; unmatched junction bases: 7. CDR3 length equals 15 residues. For the CDR3, the DNA is TGTGCCAGCAGCGTAGGCCTGGGACAGTCAAATGAGCAGTTCTTC. Its translation is CASSVGLGQSNEQFF.